This T cell receptor beta chain was identified during a study of patients and donors after allogeneic stem cell transplantation. TCRdb independently ran MiXCR on the RT-PCR reads; one entry per CDR3 protein. The repertoire consists of over 30,000 distinct CDR3 sequences, with roughly 38% occurring once and the leading ten covering around 76%. This TCR was recovered from a human donor who was either an allogeneic HSCT recipient or a stem cell or donor lymphocyte infusion donor (not recorded which). It is not recorded whose cells these are; they may come from a transplant donor. The specimen sequenced was blood, either unsorted or a sorted T cell fraction (not recorded which).

The CDR3 sequence is CSAKLYSAGRTDTQYF. The CDR3 DNA follows: TGCAGTGCTAAATTGTACTCAGCGGGCCGCACAGATACGCAGTATTTT. The chain carries TRBV20-1 and TRBJ2-3, with D perhaps TRBD2 (6 bases). V dropped 4 bases and J dropped 1 base, with 18 bases sitting between them. Germline values: CDR1 DFQATT, CDR2 SNEGSKA (reference sequence). The CDR3 spans 16 residues.